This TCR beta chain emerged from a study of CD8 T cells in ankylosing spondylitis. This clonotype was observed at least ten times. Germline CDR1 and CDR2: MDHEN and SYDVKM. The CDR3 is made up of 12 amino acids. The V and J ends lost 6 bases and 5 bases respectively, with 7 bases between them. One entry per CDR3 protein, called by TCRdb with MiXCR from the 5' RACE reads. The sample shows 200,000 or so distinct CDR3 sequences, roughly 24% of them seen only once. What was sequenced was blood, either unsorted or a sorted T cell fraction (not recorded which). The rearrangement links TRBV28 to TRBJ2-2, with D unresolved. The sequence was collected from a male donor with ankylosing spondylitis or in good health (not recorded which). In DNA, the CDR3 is TGTGCCAGCAGCGGCATGACCGGGGAGCTGTTTTTT. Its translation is CASSGMTGELFF. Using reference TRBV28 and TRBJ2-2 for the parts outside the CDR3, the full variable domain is DVKVTQSSRYLVKRTGEKVFLECVQDMDHENMFWYRQDPGLGLRLIYFSYDVKMKEKGDIPEGYSVSREKKERFSLILESASTNQTSMYLCASSGMTGELFFGEGSRLTVL.